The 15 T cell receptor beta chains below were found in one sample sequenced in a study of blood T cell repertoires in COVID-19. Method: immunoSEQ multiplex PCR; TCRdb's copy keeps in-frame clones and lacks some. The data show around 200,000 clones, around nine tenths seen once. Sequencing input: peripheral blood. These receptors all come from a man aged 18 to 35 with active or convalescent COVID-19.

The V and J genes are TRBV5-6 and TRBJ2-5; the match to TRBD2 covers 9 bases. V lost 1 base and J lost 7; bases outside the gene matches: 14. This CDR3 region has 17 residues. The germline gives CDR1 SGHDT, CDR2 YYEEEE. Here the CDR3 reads CASSLSVSGSIRGTQYF. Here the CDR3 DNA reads TGTGCCAGCAGCTTGTCGGTTAGCGGGAGTATTCGAGGGACCCAGTACTTC.

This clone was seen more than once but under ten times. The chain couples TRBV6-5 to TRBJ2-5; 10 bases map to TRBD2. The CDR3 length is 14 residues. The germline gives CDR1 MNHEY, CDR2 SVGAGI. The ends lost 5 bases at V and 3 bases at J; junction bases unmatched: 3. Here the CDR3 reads CASSPSGGKETQYF. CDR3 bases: TGTGCCAGCAGTCCTAGCGGGGGCAAAGAGACCCAGTACTTC.

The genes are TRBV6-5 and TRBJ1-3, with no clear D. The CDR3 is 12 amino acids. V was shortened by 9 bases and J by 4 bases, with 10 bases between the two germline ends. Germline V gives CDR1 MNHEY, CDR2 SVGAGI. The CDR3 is CASRGPGNTIYF. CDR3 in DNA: TGTGCCAGTCGGGGTCCGGGAAACACCATATATTTT.

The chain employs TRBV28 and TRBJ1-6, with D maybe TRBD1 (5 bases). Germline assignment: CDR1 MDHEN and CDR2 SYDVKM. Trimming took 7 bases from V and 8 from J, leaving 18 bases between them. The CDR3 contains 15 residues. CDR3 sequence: CASKDNLESYSPLHF. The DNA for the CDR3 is TGTGCCAGCAAGGACAATTTGGAGTCGTATTCACCCCTCCACTTT.

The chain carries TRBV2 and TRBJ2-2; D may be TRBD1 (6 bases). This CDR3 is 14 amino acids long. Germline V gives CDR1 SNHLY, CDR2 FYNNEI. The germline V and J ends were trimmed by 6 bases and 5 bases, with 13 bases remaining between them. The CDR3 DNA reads TGTGCCAGCAGGGTAGGACAGCTAACCGGGGAGCTGTTTTTT. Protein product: CASRVGQLTGELFF.

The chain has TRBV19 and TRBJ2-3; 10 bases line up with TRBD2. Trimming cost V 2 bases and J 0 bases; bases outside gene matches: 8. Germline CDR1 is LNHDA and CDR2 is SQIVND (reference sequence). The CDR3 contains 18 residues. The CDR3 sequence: CASSIRLAGDLSTDTQYF. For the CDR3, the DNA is TGTGCCAGTAGTATACGGCTAGCGGGGGACTTAAGCACAGATACGCAGTATTTT.

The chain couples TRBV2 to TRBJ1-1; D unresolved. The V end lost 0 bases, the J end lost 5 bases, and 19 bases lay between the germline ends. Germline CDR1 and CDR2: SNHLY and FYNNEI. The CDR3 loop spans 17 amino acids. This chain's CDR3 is CASSEAPVRKGGTEAFF. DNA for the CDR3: TGTGCCAGCAGTGAAGCCCCCGTACGGAAGGGAGGGACTGAAGCTTTCTTT.

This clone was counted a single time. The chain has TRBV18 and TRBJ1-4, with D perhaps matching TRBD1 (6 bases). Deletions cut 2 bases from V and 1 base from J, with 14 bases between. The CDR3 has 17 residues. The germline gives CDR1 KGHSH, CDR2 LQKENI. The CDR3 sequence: CASSPRQAHGTNEKLFF. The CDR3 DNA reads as TGTGCCAGCTCACCAAGACAGGCACATGGAACTAATGAAAAACTGTTTTTT.

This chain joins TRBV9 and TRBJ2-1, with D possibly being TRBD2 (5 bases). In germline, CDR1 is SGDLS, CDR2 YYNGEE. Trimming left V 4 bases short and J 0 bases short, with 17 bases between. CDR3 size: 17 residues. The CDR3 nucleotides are TGTGCCAGCAGCAGAACCGCCTTAGGGAGCTCCTACAATGAGCAGTTCTTC. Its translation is CASSRTALGSSYNEQFF.

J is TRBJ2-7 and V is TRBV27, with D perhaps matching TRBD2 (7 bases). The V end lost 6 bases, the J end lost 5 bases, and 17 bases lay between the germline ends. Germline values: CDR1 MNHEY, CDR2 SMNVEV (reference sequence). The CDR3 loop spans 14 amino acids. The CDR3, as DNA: TGTGCCAGCAGCTCGGGGGGCGGGGTCAACGAGCAGTACTTC. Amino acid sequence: CASSSGGGVNEQYF.

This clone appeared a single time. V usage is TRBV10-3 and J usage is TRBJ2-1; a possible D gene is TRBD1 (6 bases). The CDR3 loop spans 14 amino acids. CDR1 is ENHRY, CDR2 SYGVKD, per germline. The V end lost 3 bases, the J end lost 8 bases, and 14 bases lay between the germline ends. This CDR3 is CAISDGTNSYEQFF. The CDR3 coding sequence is TGTGCCATCAGTGACGGGACAAATTCCTATGAGCAGTTCTTC.

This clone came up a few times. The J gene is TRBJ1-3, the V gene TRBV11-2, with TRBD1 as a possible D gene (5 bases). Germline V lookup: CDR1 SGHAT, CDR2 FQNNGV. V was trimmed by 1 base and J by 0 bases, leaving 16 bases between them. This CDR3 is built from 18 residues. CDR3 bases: TGTGCCAGCAGCTTAGTAGGACATGGACCCAACTCTGGAAACACCATATATTTT. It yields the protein CASSLVGHGPNSGNTIYF.

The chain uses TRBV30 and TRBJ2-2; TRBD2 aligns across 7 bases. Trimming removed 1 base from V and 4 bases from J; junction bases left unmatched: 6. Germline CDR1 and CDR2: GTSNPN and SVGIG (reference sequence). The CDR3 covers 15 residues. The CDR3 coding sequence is TGTGCCTGGAGTGATGGGAGGGATCCCACCGGGGAGCTGTTTTTT. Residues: CAWSDGRDPTGELFF.

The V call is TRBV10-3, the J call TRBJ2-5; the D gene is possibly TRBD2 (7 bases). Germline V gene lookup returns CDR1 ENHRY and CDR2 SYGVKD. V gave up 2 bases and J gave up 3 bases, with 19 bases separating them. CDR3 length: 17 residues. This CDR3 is CAISEGGGGALEETQYF. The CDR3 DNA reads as TGTGCCATCAGTGAGGGTGGTGGGGGGGCCTTGGAAGAGACCCAGTACTTC.

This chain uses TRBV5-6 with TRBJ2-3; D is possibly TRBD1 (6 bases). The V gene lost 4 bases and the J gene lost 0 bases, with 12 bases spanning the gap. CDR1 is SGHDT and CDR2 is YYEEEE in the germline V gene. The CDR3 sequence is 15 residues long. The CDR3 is CASSTRQDSTDTQYF. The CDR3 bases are TGTGCCAGCAGCACCCGACAGGACAGCACAGATACGCAGTATTTT.